These 2 T cell receptor beta chains came from one sample sequenced in a study of neurological immune-mediated disorders. MiXCR, applied by TCRdb to the 5' RACE reads, yields one record per CDR3 protein. The profile covers approximately 86,000 distinct CDR3 sequences, with roughly 2.6% appearing a single time and 0.9% to 1.4% taken by the ten largest. The sequenced sample was PBMCs. The receptors were gathered from a woman in her 30s with multiple sclerosis.

This clonotype was picked up many times. The V and J genes are TRBV11-2 and TRBJ2-7; TRBD2 aligns across 13 bases. The CDR3 is made up of 15 amino acids. V dropped 4 bases and J dropped 5; count of bases not matched to a gene: 5. Germline loops: CDR1 SGHAT, CDR2 FQNNGV. CDR3 nucleotides: TGTGCCAGCAGCTCCCGGACTAGCGGGAGCGACGAGCAGTACTTC. The encoded protein is CASSSRTSGSDEQYF.

This clonotype was seen many times. This sequence joins TRBV12-3 or TRBV12-4 and TRBJ2-5; weak D call: TRBD2 (5 bases). Trimming left V 3 bases short and J 5 bases short, with 19 bases between. This CDR3 comprises 16 residues. The CDR3 DNA follows: TGTGCCAGCAGTTTTGAGATGGCGGGCCTAAAGGAGACCCAGTACTTC. Its translation: CASSFEMAGLKETQYF.